The 5 T cell receptor beta chains presented below share a single source sample, sequenced in a study of blood T cell repertoires in COVID-19. This table comes from immunoSEQ multiplex PCR, and its TCRdb copy is limited to in-frame clones, with some not included. The profile shows some 60,000 clones, roughly 88% of them singletons. The sequenced sample consisted of peripheral blood. The receptors originated from a human donor in a cohort sampled during active COVID-19.

This clone occurred once. V and J are TRBV11-3 and TRBJ2-7; TRBD2 might be the D (5 bases). V lost 4 bases, J lost 4 bases, and 17 bases lay in between. The CDR3 extends over 15 amino acids. Germline V gene lookup returns CDR1 SGHNT and CDR2 YENEEA. The CDR3 coding sequence is TGTGCCAGCAGCTCCCGAGGGTCTGGAGATTACGAGCAGTACTTC. Encoded protein: CASSSRGSGDYEQYF. Supplemented by reference TRBV11-3 and TRBJ2-7, the full variable domain reads EAGVVQSPRYKIIEKKQPVAFWCNPISGHNTLYWYLQNLGQGPELLIRYENEEAVDDSQLPKDRFSAERLKGVDSTLKIQPAELGDSAVYLCASSSRGSGDYEQYFGPGTRLTVT.

J is TRBJ1-1 and V is TRBV3-1 (or the pseudogene TRBV3-2); D remains ambiguous. The germline gives CDR1 LGHDT, CDR2 YNNKEL (reference sequence). The CDR3 runs 14 residues. Trimming took 4 bases from V and 1 from J, leaving 10 bases between them. The CDR3 coding sequence is TGTGCCAGCAGCCTCACTGACAAGAACACTGAAGCTTTCTTT. Protein: CASSLTDKNTEAFF.

The rearrangement joins TRBV7-8 to TRBJ2-7; 9 nucleotides align to TRBD2. Germline trimming cut 4 bases from V and 2 bases from J; bases unmatched to any gene: 6. The CDR3 is made up of 15 amino acids. Germline loops: CDR1 SGHVS, CDR2 FQNEAQ. CDR3 nucleotide sequence: TGTGCCAGCAGCTCCTTTAGCGGGAGCACCTACGAGCAGTACTTC. Encoded protein: CASSSFSGSTYEQYF.

The count of this clone is one. V and J are TRBV7-2 and TRBJ2-2, with D perhaps matching TRBD1 (6 bases). The CDR3 has 15 amino acids. Trimming pared 5 bases from V and 5 bases from J, leaving 15 bases between. CDR1 SGHTA and CDR2 FQGNSA come from the germline V gene. CDR3 sequence (DNA): TGTGCCAGCAGCCCAGGTCAGGGGCGGACCGGGGAGCTGTTTTTT. As protein: CASSPGQGRTGELFF.

This chain connects TRBV19 to TRBJ1-1; 7 bases match TRBD1. The CDR3 is 14 residues long. Germline loops: CDR1 LNHDA, CDR2 SQIVND (reference sequence). Trimming at V came to 6 bases and at J to 0 bases, leaving 4 bases not matched to a gene. The CDR3 is CASRTTGLNTEAFF. The CDR3 DNA sequence: TGTGCCAGTAGAACGACAGGGCTGAACACTGAAGCTTTCTTT.